These T cell receptor beta chains were read from a single sample in a study of vaccination effects on CD4 cells after COVID-19. Method: immunoSEQ multiplex PCR; TCRdb's copy keeps in-frame clones and lacks some. This repertoire shows about 36,000 clones, approximately 78% found once; its top ten account for 17%. No antigen has been assigned to these receptors. This specimen was CD4+ T cells from PBMCs cultured with HCoV-NL63 spike peptides, taken before COVID-19 vaccination. The source is a human donor who had a prior SARS-CoV-2 infection. Each CDR3 is given with its conserved first and last residue.

TRBV11-3,TRBJ2-2,CASSPRVPSTGELFF
TRBV19,TRBJ2-7,CASSPLDRLYEQYF
TRBV5-1,TRBJ2-3,CASSLDLRATQYF
TRBV21-1,TRBJ1-5,CASSKVILWGARGNQPQHF
TRBV2,TRBJ2-1,CASSEQEGSYNEQFF
TRBV30,TRBJ2-2,CAWSVLHGSNTGELFF
TRBV30,TRBJ2-2,CAWSPGTGGTGELFF
TRBV28,TRBJ2-3,CASSTPGLAEYTQYF
TRBV11-3,TRBJ2-7,CASSFWGREGRGYEQYF
TRBV2,TRBJ2-2,CASSAGAVNTGELFF
TRBV7-2,TRBJ2-5,CASSLRGGGETQYF
TRBV3-1/TRBV3-2,TRBJ1-5,CASSPQGPPTNQPQHF
TRBV27,TRBJ2-7,CASGLQGYEQYF
TRBV5-6,TRBJ2-2,CASSLPPSGSLLYTGELFF
TRBV7-8,TRBJ1-6,CASSFFLSRNSPLHF
TRBV7-8,TRBJ1-4,CASSLRGPTEKLFF
TRBV2,TRBJ1-2,CASIAENGYTF
TRBV7-9,TRBJ2-3,CASSLVGVDTQYF
TRBV6-5,TRBJ1-2,CASSYGLTSSYTF
TRBV5-1,TRBJ2-3,CASSPPETSGGSDTQYF
TRBV10-3,TRBJ2-2,CAISSPWPRGGELFF
TRBV5-1,TRBJ2-6,CASSWDAISGANVLTF
TRBV7-9,TRBJ1-4,CASSLGDRAEKLFF
TRBV19,TRBJ1-5,CASSTLSRGNQPQHF
TRBV4-3,TRBJ1-1,CASSQDVGQGGTEAFF
TRBV4-1,TRBJ1-6,CASSQDLADSYSPLHF
TRBV30,TRBJ1-4,CAWSVFSGYEKLFF
TRBV27,TRBJ2-1,CASSPTLLEGYNEQFF
TRBV5-1,TRBJ1-1,CASSEQSRTQAFF
TRBV10-3,TRBJ2-5,CATSRGQGVRGTQYF
TRBV2,TRBJ1-3,CASSLTGGGNTIYF
TRBV7-9,TRBJ1-1,CASSLRDRGNTEAFF
TRBV15,TRBJ2-5,CATSTGQRETQYF
TRBV7-2,TRBJ2-4,CASSLWPTPGLVAKNIQYF
TRBV14,TRBJ2-2,CASSQIYPGGSQKGDTGELFF
TRBV5-6,TRBJ1-4,CASSLGPQSNEKLFF
TRBV4-2,TRBJ1-2,CASSQPTEDYGYTF
TRBV11-2,TRBJ2-4,CASSPRWGAENIQYF
TRBV5-1,TRBJ2-4,CASSLESWGNIQYF
TRBV5-1,TRBJ2-7,CASSFSAGGDEQYF
TRBV29-1,TRBJ1-2,CSVEQGFDYGYTF